One sample yielded the 9 T cell receptor beta chains listed below, sequenced in a study of glioma-infiltrating T cells after dendritic cell vaccination. Produced via immunoSEQ multiplex PCR; TCRdb's table is partial and in-frame only. The table has about 100,000 clones, around 80% seen once. The sequencing here drew on blood, taken before dendritic cell vaccination. The receptors derive from a human donor with glioblastoma.

This sequence joins TRBV6-1 and TRBJ1-1; a weak D match, TRBD1 (6 bases). The germline V and J ends were trimmed by 6 bases and 1 base, with 9 bases remaining between them. This CDR3 contains 13 residues. Per germline, CDR1 MNHNS and CDR2 SASEGT. CDR3 amino acids: CASSQQGNTEAFF. CDR3 DNA sequence: TGTGCCAGCAGCCAACAGGGGAACACTGAAGCTTTCTTT.

The rearrangement uses TRBV30 and TRBJ1-2; tentative D call: TRBD1 (6 bases). Germline CDR1 reads GTSNPN; CDR2 reads SVGIG (reference sequence). The CDR3 is 13 residues long. The ends were cut back, 1 base at V and 8 bases at J, with 14 bases in the middle. The CDR3 here is CAWSDFGRGGYTF. The DNA for the CDR3 is TGTGCCTGGAGTGATTTCGGTAGGGGGGGCTACACCTTC.

This clone was recorded once. The chain uses TRBV5-1 and TRBJ2-7, with D possibly being TRBD1 (6 bases). Trimming removed 0 bases at V and 2 bases at J, with 9 bases between. From germline, CDR1 is SGHRS and CDR2 YFSETQ. This CDR3 comprises 14 residues. The CDR3 region has the DNA TGCGCCAGCAGCTTGGACAGGGAAACCTACGAGCAGTACTTC. It encodes CASSLDRETYEQYF.

The chain is built from TRBV5-1 and TRBJ2-1; 14 nucleotides align to TRBD2. The ends lost 3 bases at V and 0 bases at J; junction bases unmatched: 8. This CDR3 has 19 residues. Germline loops: CDR1 SGHRS, CDR2 YFSETQ. The CDR3 sequence: CASSWGLAGAKSSYNEQFF. The CDR3 bases are TGCGCCAGCAGCTGGGGACTAGCGGGGGCCAAAAGCTCCTACAATGAGCAGTTCTTC.

The CDR3 nucleotides are TGTGCCAGCAGCGTAGGGAACGGGGGCACAGATACGCAGTATTTT. It encodes CASSVGNGGTDTQYF. V and J are TRBV9 and TRBJ2-3; perhaps TRBD2 as D (5 bases). Trimming removed 0 bases from V and 1 base from J, with 9 bases in between. Germline CDR1 is SGDLS and CDR2 is YYNGEE. The CDR3 is 15 residues long.

The genes are TRBV1 and TRBJ2-2; TRBD2 is taken as the D call from the table, unchecked against the DNA. TRBV1 is annotated as a pseudogene. The CDR3 has 16 amino acids. The CDR3 reads CTSSQARVIPAGELFF. The CDR3 DNA reads TGCACCAGCAGCCAAGCCCGGGTTATACCGGCCGGGGAGCTGTTTTTT.

The chain couples TRBV7-2 to TRBJ2-6; D is uncertain. The CDR3 spans 15 residues. V was clipped by 2 bases and J by 0 bases, with 5 bases between them. Per the germline V gene, CDR1 is SGHTA and CDR2 is FQGNSA. In nucleotides, the CDR3 is TGTGCCAGCAGCTTATGGGCCTCTGGGGCCAACGTCCTGACTTTC. It codes for CASSLWASGANVLTF.

The genes are TRBV18 and TRBJ1-1, with TRBD1 matching 7 bases. J lost 2 bases, V lost 3 bases, and 6 bases had no gene match. Looked up from germline, CDR1 is KGHSH and CDR2 is LQKENI. CDR3 length equals 15 residues. CDR3 bases: TGTGCCAGCTCACCTACCGGACAGGTTAACACTGAAGCTTTCTTT. Protein product: CASSPTGQVNTEAFF.

The CDR3 DNA reads as TGCGCCAGCAGCCAAGGGACAGAGGACACCGGGGAGCTGTTTTTT. Encoded protein: CASSQGTEDTGELFF. The J gene is TRBJ2-2, the V gene TRBV4-1, with D tentatively TRBD1 (6 bases). V was shortened by 1 base and J by 3 bases, with 9 bases between the two germline ends. The CDR3 runs to 15 residues. Germline V gene lookup returns CDR1 MGHRA and CDR2 YSYEKL.